This TCR beta chain originates from a study of graft-versus-host responses after intestinal transplantation. About the research overall: Induction with anti-thymocyte globulin, then tacrolimus and steroids for about 3 years, was given to all recipients. Regarding the study as a whole: The study found high graft-versus-host to host-versus-graft clonal ratios in allografts of patients with graft-donor T cell macrochimerism. Among recipient marrow samples, GvH clones were found; some appeared first in ileum or blood.

The protocol was immunoSEQ multiplex PCR, while the TCRdb copy is restricted to in-frame clones and leaves out a portion. This table holds approximately 89,000 clones, about 94% found once. On this clone itself: Its antigen is currently unknown.

Germline assignment: CDR1 LGHNA and CDR2 YSLEER. Trimming took off 0 bases at V and 1 base at J, with 11 bases between the two ends. The CDR3 contains 16 residues. The chain recombines TRBV4-3 with TRBJ2-3, with a possible D match to TRBD1 (5 bases). The sequence was collected from a human donor who received an intestinal transplant. The starting material was unstimulated CD4+ T cells sorted from spleen or lymph node cells, obtained before intestinal transplant. CDR3 residues: CASSQERGLGTDTQYF. CDR3 DNA: TGCGCCAGCAGCCAAGAAAGGGGTTTGGGCACAGATACGCAGTATTTT.